A selection of T cell receptor beta chains follows, all from one sample in a study of blood T cell repertoires in COVID-19. Here immunoSEQ multiplex PCR was the method, and the copy in TCRdb shows in-frame clones only, minus some. The sample has roughly 200,000 clones, about 86% seen once. Sequencing input: PBMCs or T cells enriched from blood (not recorded which). All receptors come from a woman aged 45-60 years in a cohort exposed to, infected with or recovered from COVID-19 (not recorded which). The CDR3 runs from the conserved cysteine through the conserved F or W.

J | V | CDR3
TRBJ2-5 | TRBV5-4 | CASSPLGVAGQETQYF
TRBJ1-4 | TRBV5-1 | CASSSQPGTGVEKLFF
TRBJ2-3 | TRBV27 | CASSLSWTSGGYTDTQYF
TRBJ2-5 | TRBV7-9 | CASSLGQGGGETQYF
TRBJ2-7 | TRBV4-3 | CASSQVLAGDYEQYF
TRBJ2-2 | TRBV25-1 | CASSGDRVTGELFF
TRBJ1-1 | TRBV6-2/TRBV6-3 | CASSTGQREAFF
TRBJ1-1 | TRBV28 | CATLPSGQLNTEAFF
TRBJ1-2 | TRBV5-1 | CASSLSTGVNYGYTF
TRBJ2-7 | TRBV27 | CASKPYREATYEQYF
TRBJ1-2 | TRBV18 | CASSHTDRDYGYTF
TRBJ2-5 | TRBV7-2 | CASSPRMRGGGETQYF